This entry concerns a single T cell receptor (beta chain). There is no known antigen for this receptor. The sample holds no much larger clone one base away, and base qualities are not on file. Participants in the prospective study were aged roughly 18 to 100 years, lived in 24 United States geographic areas, and enrolled through a virtual design. In the prospective study, cohorts were assigned on the basis of participant-reported clinical history obtained from a screening survey and a study questionnaire. For ImmuneRACE Cohort 3, a participant was defined as recovered based on two consecutive negative NP/OP PCR tests, clearance by a healthcare professional, or resolution of symptoms. Mobile phlebotomists in the prospective study collected whole blood, serum and a nasopharyngeal or oropharyngeal swab from every participant. Participants in the prospective study had the option to provide additional blood draws and questionnaires over a 2-month period. Before DNA extraction, blood samples from the prospective study were shipped at room temperature or frozen.

This sample was included in a study of blood T cell repertoires in COVID-19 (dated by TCRdb to about 2020). Turning to the overall study: Samples from collaborators originated in the United States, Italy and Spain and spanned both the acute and convalescent phases of COVID-19. Nearly every sample came with metadata listing a de-identified subject ID, COVID-19 status, age in years and sex. Where available, HLA class I and class II types were taken from metadata supplied by the sample provider and were not determined by assay-based typing. The material from the prospective study consisted of cDNA or gDNA derived from T cells, B-cell-depleted T cells, or PBMCs. Samples were obtained from the ongoing ImmuneRACE study (first 160 participants) and from over 1,000 subjects provided by 6 global collaborators. The repertoires were made available in a free public database intended to serve as a resource for research on the immune response to SARS-CoV-2. The dataset comprised deeply sampled blood TCRbeta repertoires from subjects exposed to, actively infected with, or recovered from COVID-19. The investigation overall reported the following: The quantity of clinical and demographic metadata differed by source and by participant and was supplied without curation.

The immunoSEQ Assay, a bias-controlled multiplex PCR, was used to amplify TCRbeta CDR3 regions from genomic DNA. Turning to the authors' computational methods: The number of nucleated cells in each sample was estimated from the amplification of reference gene primers within the assay. To quantify the absolute abundance of each unique TCRbeta CDR3 rearrangement, sequence reads were collapsed and filtered. For each sample, productive Simpson clonality was calculated by taking the square root of Simpson's diversity index across productive rearrangements. TCRdb took this table from immuneACCESS and kept in-frame rearrangements with V and J called. Such tables lack part of the clones; where checked against another copy, unresolved V genes explain under half of the gap, and the rest is unexplained. V, J and clone size were drawn from that table, and D and trimming were deduced from the DNA. The sample table holds around 200,000 clones, of which 90% were seen once. 1.2% of the sample is held by the ten biggest clonotypes.

Reading from cysteine to phenylalanine, the CDR3 counts 18 amino acids. Only the CDR3 DNA is retained, 54 bases long and in frame from the first base. V lost 2 bases and J lost 3 bases, and the count of bases not matched to a germline gene is 15. CDR1 MNHEY and CDR2 SVGEGT were looked up in the germline V gene. This sequence uses TRBV6-2 or TRBV6-3 and TRBJ2-7; TRBD1 lines up with 8 middle nucleotides. Sample: PBMCs or T cells enriched from blood (not recorded which). This receptor was identified in a man aged 30 to 39 who had recovered from COVID-19. The CDR3: CASSYNGQGQGRRYEQYF. At the DNA level, the sequence is TGTGCCAGCAGTTACAACGGACAGGGACAAGGGCGTCGCTACGAGCAGTACTTC.